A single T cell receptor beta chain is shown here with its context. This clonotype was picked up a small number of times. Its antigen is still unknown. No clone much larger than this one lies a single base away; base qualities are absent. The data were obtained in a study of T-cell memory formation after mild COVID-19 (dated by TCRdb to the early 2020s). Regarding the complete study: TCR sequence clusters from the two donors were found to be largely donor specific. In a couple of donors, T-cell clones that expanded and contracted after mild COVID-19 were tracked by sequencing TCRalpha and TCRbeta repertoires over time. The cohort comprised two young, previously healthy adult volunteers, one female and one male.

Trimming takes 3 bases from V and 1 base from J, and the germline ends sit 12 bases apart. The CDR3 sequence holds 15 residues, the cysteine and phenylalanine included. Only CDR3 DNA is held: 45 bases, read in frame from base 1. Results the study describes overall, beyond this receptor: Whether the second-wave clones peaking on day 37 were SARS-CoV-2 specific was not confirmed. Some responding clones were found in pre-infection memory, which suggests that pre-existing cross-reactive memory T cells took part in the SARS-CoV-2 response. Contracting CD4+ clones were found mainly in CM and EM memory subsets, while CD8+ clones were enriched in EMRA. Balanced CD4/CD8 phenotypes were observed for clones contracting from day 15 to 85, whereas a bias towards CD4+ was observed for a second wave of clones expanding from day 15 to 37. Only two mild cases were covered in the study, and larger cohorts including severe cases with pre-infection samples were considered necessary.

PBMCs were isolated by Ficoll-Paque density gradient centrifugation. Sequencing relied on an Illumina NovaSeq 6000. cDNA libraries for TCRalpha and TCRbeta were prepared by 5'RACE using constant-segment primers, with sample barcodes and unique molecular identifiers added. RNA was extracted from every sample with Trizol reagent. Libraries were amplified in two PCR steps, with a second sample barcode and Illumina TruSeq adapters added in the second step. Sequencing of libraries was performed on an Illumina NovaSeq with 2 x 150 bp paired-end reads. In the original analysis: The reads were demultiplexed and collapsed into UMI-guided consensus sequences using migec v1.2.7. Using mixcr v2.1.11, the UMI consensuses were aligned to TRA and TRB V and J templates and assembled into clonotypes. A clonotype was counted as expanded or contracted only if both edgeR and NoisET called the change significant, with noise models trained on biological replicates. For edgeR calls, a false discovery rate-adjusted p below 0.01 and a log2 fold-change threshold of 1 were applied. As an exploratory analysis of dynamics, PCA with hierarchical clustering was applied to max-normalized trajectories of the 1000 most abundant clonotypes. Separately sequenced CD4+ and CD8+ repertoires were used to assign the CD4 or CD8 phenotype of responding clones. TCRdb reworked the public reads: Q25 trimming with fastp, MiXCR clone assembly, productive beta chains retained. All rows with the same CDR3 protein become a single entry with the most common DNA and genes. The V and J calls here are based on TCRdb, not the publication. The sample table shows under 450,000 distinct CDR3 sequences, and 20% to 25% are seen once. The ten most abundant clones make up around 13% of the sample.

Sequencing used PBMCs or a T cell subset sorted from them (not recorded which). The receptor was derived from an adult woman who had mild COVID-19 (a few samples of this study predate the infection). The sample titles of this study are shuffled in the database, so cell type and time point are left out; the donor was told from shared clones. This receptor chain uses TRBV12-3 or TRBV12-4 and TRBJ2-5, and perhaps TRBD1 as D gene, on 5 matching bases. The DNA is TGTGCCAGCAGTTTCTTAGGGGCTATCCAAGAGACCCAGTACTTC. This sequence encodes CASSFLGAIQETQYF.